This T cell receptor beta chain was sequenced for a study of T cells in Graves' hyperthyroidism and ophthalmopathy. Study conclusions and caveats: The model predicted ophthalmopathy a median roughly six months before onset. Among thyroid clonotypes expanded above 0.001, most also appeared in blood. Researchers report that a 13 V-J model separated ophthalmopathy from stable hyperthyroidism.

Amplified regions were TCR beta CDR3 sequences from RNA transcripts. The primer set for the first-round RT-PCR of the TCR CDR3 was HTBI. A single record per CDR3 protein comes from TCRdb applying MiXCR to the multiplex PCR reads. The sample lists 500,000 to 800,000 distinct CDR3 sequences; 45% were seen once. Concerning this clonotype: Its antigen remains unidentified.

Sequencing used peripheral blood or thyroid tissue (not recorded which). The clonotype was recovered from an adult man with Graves' disease, either hyperthyroidism or ophthalmopathy (not recorded which).

CDR3 DNA sequence: TGTGCCAGCAGTTTATCCCCCTTGACAGCATACGAGCAGTACTTC. Translating gives CASSLSPLTAYEQYF. The V call is TRBV27, the J call TRBJ2-7, with a possible D match to TRBD1 (5 bases). Germline assignment: CDR1 MNHEY and CDR2 SMNVEV (reference sequence). The CDR3 length is 15 residues. Trimming removed 0 bases from V and 4 bases from J, with 13 bases in between.